Shown below are 21 T cell receptor beta chains from a single sample sequenced in a study of regulatory T cells in long-lasting Graves disease. Time point denoted: persistent/refractory GD, antithyroid drugs over 5 years with positive TRAb. Researchers made the TCR library from RNA that was extracted from PBMCs. Library construction for TCR beta used iRepertoire HTBI primers and Arm-PCR of CDR3 regions. From the multiplex PCR reads, TCRdb called clonotypes with MiXCR, one entry per CDR3 protein. There are a few hundred thousand distinct CDR3 sequences in the sample; 23% occur only once, and about a quarter lies in the top ten. The sample in question was peripheral blood mononuclear cells (PBMCs), obtained when the disease was refractory, from a patient treated with antithyroid drugs. The source is a female donor with Graves disease.

The table lists this clonotype with many counts. The chain is built from TRBV19 and TRBJ2-7; unclear D gene. CDR1 and CDR2 (germline): LNHDA, SQIVND (reference sequence). The V end lost 6 bases, the J end lost 1 base, and 16 bases lay between the germline ends. This CDR3 has 15 amino acids. For the CDR3, the DNA is TGTGCCAGTAGCACAGACACAGCATTTTCCTACGAGCAGTACTTC. Its protein is CASSTDTAFSYEQYF. Looking up the rest from reference TRBV19 and TRBJ2-7 gives the full variable domain: DGGITQSPKYLFRKEGQNVTLSCEQNLNHDAMYWYRQDPGQGLRLIYYSQIVNDFQKGDIAEGYSVSREKKESFPLTVTSAQKNPTAFYLCASSTDTAFSYEQYFGPGTRLTVT.

This clonotype turned up a few times. The chain links TRBV20-1 to TRBJ2-7; 7 bases align to TRBD2. CDR3 length equals 14 residues. J was trimmed by 4 bases and V by 3 bases; bases with no gene match: 9. The germline V gene has CDR1 DFQATT and CDR2 SNEGSKA (reference sequence). CDR3 amino acids: CSARDERDVYEQYF. CDR3 in DNA: TGCAGTGCTAGGGATGAGCGGGACGTATACGAGCAGTACTTC.

This clonotype appeared many times. The V gene is TRBV7-2, the J gene TRBJ2-5, with TRBD1 matching over 12 bases. The length of the CDR3 is 15 residues. Trimming took 0 bases from V and 5 from J; bases not matched to a gene: 1. From germline, CDR1 is SGHTA and CDR2 FQGNSA. CDR3 sequence: CASSLAGTGGETQYF. CDR3 DNA: TGTGCCAGCAGCTTAGCGGGGACAGGGGGCGAGACCCAGTACTTC. Combining the CDR3 with reference TRBV7-2 and TRBJ2-5 gives the whole variable domain GAGVSQSPSNKVTEKGKDVELRCDPISGHTALYWYRQSLGQGLEFLIYFQGNSAPDKSGLPSDRFSAERTGGSVSTLTIQRTQQEDSAVYLCASSLAGTGGETQYFGPGTRLLVL.

CDR3 nucleotides: TGTGCCAGCAGTTCCCTAATCATAGGAGGGGGCCCAGCTAACTATGGCTACACCTTC. Translated: CASSSLIIGGGPANYGYTF. This rearrangement joins TRBV13 to TRBJ1-2, with 7 bases identical to TRBD1. Germline loops: CDR1 PRHDT, CDR2 FYEKMQ (reference sequence). The CDR3 spans 19 residues. Trimming cost V 6 bases and J 0 bases; bases outside gene matches: 19.

This clonotype appeared many times. The rearrangement joins TRBV6-1 to TRBJ2-7; no clear D. The CDR3 has 16 amino acids. V lost 5 bases and J 2 bases, leaving 19 bases between the germline ends. Per the germline V gene, CDR1 is MNHNS and CDR2 is SASEGT. Here the CDR3 DNA reads TGTGCCAGCAGTACAAGTAGGCACGAGGTTCCCTACGAGCAGTACTTC. This encodes CASSTSRHEVPYEQYF.

The sample holds a few counts of this clonotype. The chain couples TRBV9 to TRBJ2-7; TRBD1 or TRBD2 may be the D gene (5 bases each). The germline V and J ends were trimmed by 4 bases and 6 bases, with 11 bases remaining between them. The CDR3 is 12 amino acids. Germline-derived CDR1 and CDR2 are SGDLS and YYNGEE. Here the CDR3 reads CASSSWDGEQYF. In DNA, the CDR3 is TGTGCCAGCAGCTCCTGGGACGGCGAGCAGTACTTC. Full variable domain (missing parts from reference TRBV9 and TRBJ2-7): DSGVTQTPKHLITATGQRVTLRCSPRSGDLSVYWYQQSLDQGLQFLIQYYNGEERAKGNILERFSAQQFPDLHSELNLSSLELGDSALYFCASSSWDGEQYFGPGTRLTVT.

The CDR3, as DNA: TGTGCCAGCAGCCGGACTACCCAAGAGACCCAGTACTTC. Translated: CASSRTTQETQYF. V usage is TRBV25-1 and J usage is TRBJ2-5; D possibly corresponds to TRBD2 (6 bases). This CDR3 spans 13 amino acids. Trimming left V 6 bases short and J 1 base short, with 9 bases between. Germline V gene data show CDR1 as MGHDK and CDR2 as SYGVNS.

Only a few counts were recorded for this clonotype. The V gene is TRBV12-3 or TRBV12-4, the J gene TRBJ2-1; weak D call: TRBD2 (8 bases). The V gene lost 9 bases and the J gene lost 3 bases, with 18 bases spanning the gap. The CDR3 is 15 amino acids. The CDR3 bases are TGTGCCAGGGGTCGGGAGGGGGCCTACTACAATGAGCAGTTCTTC. Encoded protein: CARGREGAYYNEQFF.

V gene TRBV9 combines with J gene TRBJ1-1; a weak D match, TRBD1 (5 bases). Germline lookup yields CDR1 SGDLS and CDR2 YYNGEE. Trimming shortened V by 4 bases and J by 3 bases, and 16 bases separated the two germline ends. This CDR3 contains 15 residues. The CDR3 protein is CASSPGGWPDTEAFF. The CDR3 region has the DNA TGTGCCAGCAGCCCCGGGGGTTGGCCAGACACTGAAGCTTTCTTT.

The chain has TRBV7-9 and TRBJ2-7; TRBD2 is a possible D gene (6 bases). The CDR3 runs 15 residues. Germline-derived CDR1 and CDR2 are SEHNR and FQNEAQ (reference sequence). Trimming removed 6 bases from V and 1 base from J, with 16 bases in between. The CDR3: CASSHGGMGSYEQYF. In nucleotides, the CDR3 is TGTGCCAGCAGTCACGGCGGGATGGGTTCCTACGAGCAGTACTTC.

This clonotype came up a few times. A much larger clone lies one base from this, so it may be a read error. The chain combines TRBV12-5 with TRBJ1-1, with unresolved D. The germline gives CDR1 LGHNT, CDR2 FRNRAP. V lost 1 base, J lost 3 bases, and 3 bases lay in between. CDR3 length equals 12 residues. The DNA of the CDR3 is TGTGCTAGTGGTTTGGAGGACACTGAAGCTTTCTTT. It specifies CASGLEDTEAFF. Using reference TRBV12-5 and TRBJ1-1 for the parts outside the CDR3, the full variable domain is DARVTQTPRHKVTEMGQEVTMRCQPILGHNTVFWYRQTMMQGLELLAYFRNRAPLDDSGMPKDRFSAEMPDATLATLKIQPSEPRDSAVYFCASGLEDTEAFFGQGTRLTVV.

Only a few counts were recorded for this clonotype. A read error may be the cause here, since a much bigger clone is one base away. Lacking the conserved final phenylalanine or tryptophan, this CDR3 likely reflects a read error. J is TRBJ1-2 and V is TRBV5-1; D gene uncertain. V was shortened by 0 bases and J by 6 bases, with 12 bases between the two germline ends. CDR3 length equals 14 residues. From germline, CDR1 is SGHRS and CDR2 YFSETQ. The CDR3 DNA is TGCGCCAGCAGCTTGGGGGGAAGAAGTGATGGCTACACCCTC. Residues: CASSLGGRSDGYTL.

In this sample, this clonotype turned up a few times. This rearrangement joins TRBV5-1 to TRBJ1-4; no reliable D call. The CDR3 has 15 amino acids. V was pared by 2 bases and J by 3 bases, with 11 bases between. From germline, CDR1 is SGHRS and CDR2 YFSETQ. CDR3 protein: CASSFSDVANEKLFF. CDR3 in DNA: TGCGCCAGCAGCTTTTCGGACGTTGCTAATGAAAAACTGTTTTTT.

This clonotype occurred many times. V and J are TRBV7-2 and TRBJ2-7, with D maybe TRBD1 (5 bases). This CDR3 contains 15 residues. The germline gives CDR1 SGHTA, CDR2 FQGNSA. Trimming took 2 bases from V and 6 from J, leaving 17 bases between them. The CDR3 DNA follows: TGTGCCAGCAGCTTAACGTGGCAGGGCAGTAGCGAGCAGTACTTC. Protein product: CASSLTWQGSSEQYF.

This clonotype appeared many times. This chain links TRBV20-1 with TRBJ2-7, with no clear D. Germline CDR1 and CDR2: DFQATT and SNEGSKA (reference sequence). The CDR3 consists of 14 residues. With 4 bases removed from V and 2 bases from J, the gap between germline ends came to 15 bases. This chain's CDR3 is CSANLGALTYEQYF. CDR3 nucleotides: TGCAGTGCTAACCTCGGCGCCCTAACCTACGAGCAGTACTTC.

This clonotype was observed a handful of times. This chain links TRBV29-1 with TRBJ1-2; no definite D call. The V and J ends lost 0 bases and 4 bases respectively, with 18 bases between them. The CDR3 sequence is 16 residues long. The germline CDR1 and CDR2 sequences are SQVTM and ANQGSEA. This CDR3 is CSVEDLNWESSYGYTF. CDR3 DNA sequence: TGCAGCGTTGAAGATCTAAACTGGGAATCATCCTATGGCTACACCTTC.

The chain carries TRBV7-2 and TRBJ1-2, with 7 bases aligning to TRBD1. CDR1 and CDR2 from the germline V gene are SGHTA and FQGNSA. V gave up 5 bases and J gave up 1 base; unmatched junction bases: 4. The length of the CDR3 is 14 residues. CDR3 in amino acids: CASSPDRDNYGYTF. The CDR3 DNA reads TGTGCCAGCAGCCCTGACAGGGATAACTATGGCTACACCTTC.

The sample holds many counts of this clonotype. The chain has TRBV20-1 and TRBJ2-7, with 7 bases fitting TRBD2. The CDR3 is 18 residues long. V shed 7 bases and J 7 bases; nucleotides not matched to a gene: 28. Germline V gives CDR1 DFQATT, CDR2 SNEGSKA (reference sequence). The CDR3 DNA follows: TGCAGTGTTGGGTGGTGGGGGGTCCGAGCGGGACTAAGAGGAGAGCAGTACTTC. Its protein product is CSVGWWGVRAGLRGEQYF.

The table lists this clonotype with many counts. Here the CDR3 reads CASKQTGGVNSPLHF. CDR3 sequence (DNA): TGTGCCAGCAAACAGACAGGGGGCGTGAATTCACCCCTCCACTTT. This chain links TRBV12-3 or TRBV12-4 with TRBJ1-6; TRBD1 aligns across 10 bases. Germline trimming cut 7 bases from V and 7 bases from J; bases unmatched to any gene: 7. The length of the CDR3 is 15 residues.

The gene calls are TRBV5-1 and TRBJ2-2, with D perhaps TRBD1 (5 bases). Germline CDR1 SGHRS, CDR2 YFSETQ. The CDR3 loop spans 16 amino acids. Trimming stripped 4 bases from V and 0 bases from J, with 13 bases between. The CDR3 loop reads CASSPRATSNTGELFF. The CDR3 DNA reads as TGCGCCAGCAGCCCCAGGGCAACCTCGAACACCGGGGAGCTGTTTTTT.

The chain couples TRBV20-1 to TRBJ2-7; 10 bases align to TRBD2. The CDR3 is 14 amino acids. V lost 1 base, J lost 6 bases, and 6 bases stayed unmatched. Germline V gives CDR1 DFQATT, CDR2 SNEGSKA (reference sequence). CDR3 protein: CSARVVVAGGEQYF. The CDR3 DNA reads as TGCAGTGCTAGAGTGGTTGTAGCGGGAGGCGAGCAGTACTTC.